This T cell receptor beta chain stems from a study of graft-versus-host responses after intestinal transplantation. Worth noting for this clone: Its antigen remains unidentified.

Overall study findings and caveats: HvG clone declines early post-transplant were associated with peak circulating GvH levels.

Only in-frame clones appear in the TCRdb table, and some are missing; sequencing was by immunoSEQ multiplex PCR. The sample has approximately 80,000 clones, less than 90% seen once. The CDR3 spans 16 residues. V lost 0 bases and J lost 2; bases outside the gene matches: 6. Germline assignment: CDR1 MNHNS and CDR2 SASEGT. The TCR was taken from a human donor who received an intestinal transplant. This sequence joins TRBV6-1 and TRBJ2-7; 8 bases are a match to TRBD2. The source was unstimulated CD4+ T cells sorted from spleen or lymph node cells, collected before intestinal transplant. DNA for the CDR3: TGTGCCAGCAGTGAAGCCGCGGGGGGACGGCCCTACGAGCAGTACTTC. Its protein product is CASSEAAGGRPYEQYF.